These T cell receptor beta chains were read from a single sample in a study of blood T cell repertoires in COVID-19. Sequencing was performed with immunoSEQ multiplex PCR; in TCRdb, only in-frame clones are kept and a portion is missing. This sample has roughly 60,000 clones; 75% to 95% occur once, and the top ten carry more than 9%. What was sequenced was peripheral blood. The receptors here all came from a woman of 80 years or more with active COVID-19. CDR3s include the opening cysteine and the closing phenylalanine or tryptophan. A D gene is named only where the DNA matches it firmly. Only part of the rows carry a size: once, few, many, or a class if the clone is expanded.

clone size: .
J gene: TRBJ2-7
D gene: TRBD1
V gene: TRBV11-2
CDR3 protein: CASSLQGAIYEQYF
CDR3 DNA: TGTGCCAGCAGCTTACAGGGGGCTATCTACGAGCAGTACTTC

clone size: .
J gene: TRBJ1-1
D gene: .
V gene: TRBV6-5
CDR3 protein: CASSPAGAMNTEAFF
CDR3 DNA: TGTGCCAGCAGTCCCGCAGGGGCCATGAACACTGAAGCTTTCTTT

clone size: .
J gene: TRBJ2-5
D gene: TRBD2
V gene: TRBV5-1
CDR3 protein: CASSLGVRTSEQETQYF
CDR3 DNA: TGCGCCAGCAGCTTGGGGGTCCGGACTAGCGAACAAGAGACCCAGTACTTC

clone size: .
J gene: TRBJ2-1
D gene: TRBD2
V gene: TRBV7-9
CDR3 protein: CASSSPFAGATYNEQFF
CDR3 DNA: TGTGCCAGCAGCTCCCCGTTTGCGGGAGCGACCTACAATGAGCAGTTCTTC

clone size: once
J gene: TRBJ2-2
D gene: .
V gene: TRBV7-8
CDR3 protein: CASSPVAANTGELFF
CDR3 DNA: TGTGCCAGCAGCCCGGTAGCGGCTAACACCGGGGAGCTGTTTTTT

clone size: .
J gene: TRBJ2-1
D gene: TRBD1
V gene: TRBV28
CDR3 protein: CASSLPGTGSNEQFF
CDR3 DNA: TGTGCCAGCAGTTTGCCCGGGACAGGGAGTAATGAGCAGTTCTTC

clone size: few
J gene: TRBJ2-7
D gene: TRBD1
V gene: TRBV10-3
CDR3 protein: CAISESTSGQGRNEQYF
CDR3 DNA: TGTGCCATCAGTGAGTCGACCTCGGGACAGGGTAGGAACGAGCAGTACTTC

clone size: .
J gene: TRBJ2-7
D gene: TRBD2
V gene: TRBV7-9
CDR3 protein: CASSPESLAGGPYEQYF
CDR3 DNA: TGTGCCAGCAGCCCCGAGTCCCTAGCGGGAGGTCCCTACGAGCAGTACTTC

clone size: .
J gene: TRBJ1-4
D gene: .
V gene: TRBV19
CDR3 protein: CASSSSGETNEKLFF
CDR3 DNA: TGTGCCAGTAGTTCCTCAGGGGAAACTAATGAAAAACTGTTTTTT

clone size: few
J gene: TRBJ1-6
D gene: TRBD1
V gene: TRBV7-9
CDR3 protein: CASSSPGTGASPLHF
CDR3 DNA: TGTGCCAGCAGCTCACCCGGGACAGGGGCCTCACCCCTCCACTTT

clone size: once
J gene: TRBJ2-6
D gene: TRBD1
V gene: TRBV13
CDR3 protein: CASSFLGQEISGANVLTF
CDR3 DNA: TGTGCCAGCAGCTTCTTGGGACAGGAGATCTCTGGGGCCAACGTCCTGACTTTC

clone size: .
J gene: TRBJ2-1
D gene: TRBD1
V gene: TRBV7-9
CDR3 protein: CASSPGQGGYNEQFF
CDR3 DNA: TGTGCCAGCAGCCCGGGACAGGGTGGCTACAATGAGCAGTTCTTC

clone size: .
J gene: TRBJ2-2
D gene: TRBD2
V gene: TRBV24-1
CDR3 protein: CATSDAPGLAGSGTGELFF
CDR3 DNA: TGTGCCACCAGTGATGCCCCGGGACTAGCGGGGTCCGGCACCGGGGAGCTGTTTTTT

clone size: few
J gene: TRBJ2-2
D gene: TRBD2
V gene: TRBV7-8
CDR3 protein: CASSLQAGGNTGELFF
CDR3 DNA: TGTGCCAGCAGCTTACAAGCGGGGGGGAACACCGGGGAGCTGTTTTTT

clone size: .
J gene: TRBJ1-1
D gene: .
V gene: TRBV20-1
CDR3 protein: CSAWSVSEAFF
CDR3 DNA: TGCAGTGCTTGGTCGGTAAGTGAAGCTTTCTTT

clone size: once
J gene: TRBJ2-2
D gene: .
V gene: TRBV10-3
CDR3 protein: CAISDRVTGELFF
CDR3 DNA: TGTGCCATCAGTGACAGGGTCACCGGGGAGCTGTTTTTT

clone size: .
J gene: TRBJ1-2
D gene: TRBD1
V gene: TRBV11-2
CDR3 protein: CASRGWEQGAAINYGYTF
CDR3 DNA: TGTGCCAGCAGGGGATGGGAGCAGGGGGCCGCTATAAACTATGGCTACACCTTC

clone size: .
J gene: TRBJ2-2
D gene: .
V gene: TRBV5-6
CDR3 protein: CASSLRLGGNTGELFF
CDR3 DNA: TGTGCCAGCAGCTTGCGGCTGGGGGGGAACACCGGGGAGCTGTTTTTT

clone size: .
J gene: TRBJ2-2
D gene: TRBD1
V gene: TRBV6-5
CDR3 protein: CATSRQGAGELFF
CDR3 DNA: TGTGCCACCTCGAGACAGGGGGCCGGGGAGCTGTTTTTT

clone size: once
J gene: TRBJ2-3
D gene: TRBD2
V gene: TRBV5-1
CDR3 protein: CASSLSPGTSGNTQYF
CDR3 DNA: TGCGCCAGCAGCTTGTCACCAGGGACTAGCGGGAATACGCAGTATTTT

clone size: .
J gene: TRBJ2-3
D gene: TRBD2
V gene: TRBV7-2
CDR3 protein: CASSFPTSGGWDTQYF
CDR3 DNA: TGTGCCAGCAGCTTCCCGACTAGCGGGGGGTGGGATACGCAGTATTTT

clone size: .
J gene: TRBJ1-2
D gene: TRBD1
V gene: TRBV5-1
CDR3 protein: CASAPGQGAGNYGYTF
CDR3 DNA: TGCGCCAGCGCTCCGGGACAGGGGGCAGGAAACTATGGCTACACCTTC

clone size: .
J gene: TRBJ2-5
D gene: .
V gene: TRBV5-1
CDR3 protein: CASSGDNSAGTQYF
CDR3 DNA: TGCGCCAGCAGCGGGGACAACTCGGCGGGGACCCAGTACTTC

clone size: .
J gene: TRBJ2-1
D gene: .
V gene: TRBV5-1
CDR3 protein: CASSPDWGGNEQFF
CDR3 DNA: TGCGCCAGCAGCCCGGACTGGGGTGGCAATGAGCAGTTCTTC

clone size: .
J gene: TRBJ2-5
D gene: TRBD2
V gene: TRBV19
CDR3 protein: CASSIPGLAGGPETQYF
CDR3 DNA: TGTGCCAGTAGTATCCCGGGACTAGCGGGGGGGCCTGAGACCCAGTACTTC

clone size: .
J gene: TRBJ2-3
D gene: TRBD2
V gene: TRBV7-2
CDR3 protein: CASRASGLTDTQYF
CDR3 DNA: TGTGCCAGCAGGGCTAGCGGACTCACAGATACGCAGTATTTT

clone size: once
J gene: TRBJ2-7
D gene: TRBD2
V gene: TRBV6-5
CDR3 protein: CASRRVAGSYEQYF
CDR3 DNA: TGTGCCAGCAGACGGGTAGCGGGATCCTACGAGCAGTACTTC

clone size: .
J gene: TRBJ1-5
D gene: TRBD1
V gene: TRBV2
CDR3 protein: CASSATGQGGNQPQHF
CDR3 DNA: TGTGCCAGCAGTGCGACGGGACAGGGTGGCAATCAGCCCCAGCATTTT